These 16 T cell receptor beta chains originate from one sample sequenced in a study of shared clonotypes between healthy human individuals. The method was immunoSEQ multiplex PCR; TCRdb's version includes in-frame clones alone and lacks a portion of them. The repertoire holds some 550,000 clones, with 97% as singletons. Source material: naive CD4+ T cells sorted from blood. Subset meaning: CD45RA+ positively selected. These receptors all stem from a woman in her twenties or thirties in good health.

The genes are TRBV7-2 and TRBJ2-3; no clear D. CDR1 SGHTA and CDR2 FQGNSA come from the germline V gene. The CDR3 is made up of 14 amino acids. Trimming shortened V by 1 base and J by 2 bases, and 7 bases separated the two germline ends. The CDR3 DNA follows: TGTGCCAGCAGCTTAGACGGCAACACAGATACGCAGTATTTT. Protein: CASSLDGNTDTQYF.

This sequence joins TRBV11-2 and TRBJ2-5; 10 nucleotides agree with TRBD2. Germline V gene sequence: CDR1 SGHAT, CDR2 FQNNGV. This CDR3 region has 17 residues. V trimming: 5 bases; J trimming: 5 bases; junction bases outside the gene matches: 14. This chain's CDR3 is CASSQGVLAGSSETQYF. The CDR3 DNA is TGTGCCAGCAGCCAGGGGGTACTAGCGGGATCTTCTGAGACCCAGTACTTC. Looking up the rest from reference TRBV11-2 and TRBJ2-5 gives the full variable domain: EAGVAQSPRYKIIEKRQSVAFWCNPISGHATLYWYQQILGQGPKLLIQFQNNGVVDDSQLPKDRFSAERLKGVDSTLKIQPAKLEDSAVYLCASSQGVLAGSSETQYFGPGTRLLVL.

The chain employs TRBV28 and TRBJ2-1, with 8 bases identical to TRBD2. The trim removed 2 bases at V and 2 bases at J, leaving 2 bases unmatched. There are 15 residues in the CDR3. The germline gives CDR1 MDHEN, CDR2 SYDVKM. CDR3 bases: TGTGCCAGCAGTTTAGGCGGGAGGACCTACAATGAGCAGTTCTTC. This translates into CASSLGGRTYNEQFF.

The V gene is TRBV11-2, the J gene TRBJ2-2; D possibly corresponds to TRBD1 (5 bases). Germline values: CDR1 SGHAT, CDR2 FQNNGV. Trimming shortened V by 5 bases and J by 5 bases, and 18 bases separated the two germline ends. The CDR3 runs to 16 residues. The CDR3 coding sequence is TGTGCCAGCAGCCTCTTCACAGGCTTATGGACCGGGGAGCTGTTTTTT. This translates into CASSLFTGLWTGELFF.

This rearrangement joins TRBV7-9 to TRBJ2-1; 11 bases map to TRBD2. The CDR3 is made up of 17 amino acids. Germline loops: CDR1 SEHNR, CDR2 FQNEAQ (reference sequence). V dropped 3 bases and J dropped 5; count of bases not matched to a gene: 9. CDR3 protein: CASSFGSTSGTDNEQFF. For the CDR3, the DNA is TGTGCCAGCAGCTTCGGGTCGACTAGCGGGACCGACAATGAGCAGTTCTTC. The variable domain in full, completed from reference TRBV7-9 and TRBJ2-1, reads DTGVSQNPRHKITKRGQNVTFRCDPISEHNRLYWYRQTLGQGPEFLTYFQNEAQLEKSRLLSDRFSAERPKGSFSTLEIQRTEQGDSAMYLCASSFGSTSGTDNEQFFGPGTRLTVL.

The rearrangement links TRBV19 to TRBJ2-2, with 9 nucleotides matching TRBD2. Trimming at V came to 8 bases and at J to 5 bases, leaving 9 bases not matched to a gene. Germline V CDR1 and CDR2: LNHDA, SQIVND (reference sequence). CDR3 length equals 15 residues. CDR3 residues: CASGEIAGETGELFF. The CDR3 DNA reads as TGTGCCAGTGGGGAGATAGCGGGAGAAACCGGGGAGCTGTTTTTT.

This chain connects TRBV5-5 to TRBJ1-2; the D gene is possibly TRBD1 (5 bases). CDR1 is SGHKS, CDR2 YYEKEE, per germline (reference sequence). The V end was cut by 1 base, the J end by 6 bases, with 13 bases between. This CDR3 has 14 amino acids. CDR3 amino acids: CASSLISRGDGYTF. In DNA, the CDR3 is TGTGCCAGCAGCTTGATATCCCGAGGGGATGGCTACACCTTC.

The chain is built from TRBV10-2 and TRBJ2-7, with TRBD2 matching over 7 bases. The CDR3 is made up of 15 amino acids. The J segment lost 4 bases and the V segment lost 2 bases, leaving 8 bases of the junction unmatched. Germline assignment: CDR1 WSHSY and CDR2 SAAADI. CDR3 sequence (DNA): TGCGCCAGCAGTGAGCTCGGGGGGAAGTTTTACGAGCAGTACTTC. It encodes CASSELGGKFYEQYF.

The V and J genes are TRBV4-1 and TRBJ2-2; 8 positions agree with TRBD2. This CDR3 region has 18 residues. The V segment lost 0 bases and the J segment 2 bases; nucleotides outside the gene matches: 8. The V gene's germline CDR1 is MGHRA and CDR2 YSYEKL. The chain's CDR3 is CASSQEGAGRVNTGELFF. For the CDR3, the DNA is TGCGCCAGCAGCCAAGAGGGAGCCGGGAGGGTTAACACCGGGGAGCTGTTTTTT.

V usage is TRBV28 and J usage is TRBJ2-7; tentative D call: TRBD2 (6 bases). Germline assignment: CDR1 MDHEN and CDR2 SYDVKM. V lost 10 bases and J lost 7, with 14 bases in between. CDR3 length: 11 amino acids. The CDR3 sequence: CATAGLGEQYF. CDR3 nucleotides: TGTGCCACAGCGGGCCTAGGTGAGCAGTACTTC. Based on the CDR3 plus reference TRBV28 and TRBJ2-7, the full variable domain is DVKVTQSSRYLVKRTGEKVFLECVQDMDHENMFWYRQDPGLGLRLIYFSYDVKMKEKGDIPEGYSVSREKKERFSLILESASTNQTSMYLCATAGLGEQYFGPGTRLTVT.

This CDR3 is CASSRDSVNNEQFF. The CDR3 nucleotides are TGCGCCAGCAGCCGGGACTCGGTCAACAATGAGCAGTTCTTC. The V call is TRBV5-1, the J call TRBJ2-1; perhaps TRBD2 as D (6 bases). This CDR3 has 14 residues. Germline CDR1 and CDR2: SGHRS and YFSETQ. V was pared by 4 bases and J by 5 bases, with 13 bases between.

The gene calls are TRBV6-1 and TRBJ1-4; D is unclear. This CDR3 is built from 10 residues. Germline V lookup: CDR1 MNHNS, CDR2 SASEGT. This CDR3 reads CAGFNEKLFF. The CDR3 nucleotides read TGTGCAGGGTTTAATGAAAAACTGTTTTTT.

The V call is TRBV27, the J call TRBJ2-5, with 8 nucleotides matching TRBD2. Germline trimming cut 0 bases from V and 4 bases from J; bases unmatched to any gene: 10. The V gene's germline CDR1 is MNHEY and CDR2 SMNVEV (reference sequence). The length of the CDR3 is 17 residues. Here the CDR3 DNA reads TGTGCCAGCAGTTTATCGCTCGAACGGGAGGGAGGAGAGACCCAGTACTTC. Translated: CASSLSLEREGGETQYF.

J is TRBJ2-3 and V is TRBV2; 13 bases line up with TRBD2. Per the germline V gene, CDR1 is SNHLY and CDR2 is FYNNEI. Trimming cost V 6 bases and J 0 bases; bases outside gene matches: 9. The CDR3 covers 18 residues. CDR3 sequence: CASRAQLAGGPSTDTQYF. The CDR3 nucleotides are TGTGCCAGCAGGGCGCAACTAGCGGGAGGGCCAAGCACAGATACGCAGTATTTT. Looking up the rest from reference TRBV2 and TRBJ2-3 gives the full variable domain: EPEVTQTPSHQVTQMGQEVILRCVPISNHLYFYWYRQILGQKVEFLVSFYNNEISEKSEIFDDQFSVERPDGSNFTLKIRSTKLEDSAMYFCASRAQLAGGPSTDTQYFGPGTRLTVL.

The chain combines TRBV2 with TRBJ2-1; D possibly uses TRBD1 or TRBD2 (5 bases each). Germline-derived CDR1 and CDR2 are SNHLY and FYNNEI. CDR3 length equals 13 residues. Trimming removed 4 bases from V and 8 bases from J, with 12 bases in between. The CDR3 region is CASSGLLGDEQFF. The CDR3 coding sequence is TGTGCCAGCAGTGGGCTCTTGGGGGATGAGCAGTTCTTC.

V is TRBV7-8 and J is TRBJ2-5, with a tentative D call TRBD2 (6 bases). This CDR3 contains 17 residues. CDR1 is SGHVS, CDR2 FQNEAQ, per germline. The V end lost 1 base, the J end lost 3 bases, and 18 bases lay between the germline ends. The CDR3 protein is CASSLDWLGGVEETQYF. DNA for the CDR3: TGTGCCAGCAGCTTAGACTGGTTAGGAGGGGTAGAAGAGACCCAGTACTTC.